This is a list of T cell receptor beta chains from one sample in a study of shared T cell receptors in the human thymus. Some clones are missing from TCRdb's copy, which holds only in-frame ones; the method was immunoSEQ multiplex PCR. The sample carries over 65,000 clones, around 96% recorded once. Material: thymocytes. Receptors originate from a human donor. CDR3s include the opening cysteine and the closing phenylalanine or tryptophan. A D gene is named only where the DNA matches it firmly. Part of the rows lack a size; the others show once, few, many or a class for expanded clones.

clone_size,v_call,cdr3_length,j_call,d_call,cdr3_aa,cdr3_nt
-,TRBV7-2,16,TRBJ2-1,-,CASLPEGDTFYNEQFF,TGTGCCAGCCTCCCCGAGGGGGACACCTTTTACAATGAGCAGTTCTTC
-,TRBV16,16,TRBJ1-1,-,CASSTPAGHLNTEAFF,TGTGCCAGCAGCACCCCCGCGGGACACCTGAACACTGAAGCTTTCTTT
-,TRBV5-6,15,TRBJ2-1,-,CASSSGDAGYNEQFF,TGTGCCAGCAGCTCCGGGGACGCCGGTTACAATGAGCAGTTCTTC
-,TRBV11-2,15,TRBJ1-5,-,CASSFSSDSNQPQHF,TGTGCCAGCAGCTTTTCCTCGGATAGCAATCAGCCCCAGCATTTT
-,TRBV18,16,TRBJ1-5,-,CASSPLHDYSNQPQHF,TGTGCCAGCTCACCACTTCACGATTATAGCAATCAGCCCCAGCATTTT
-,TRBV27,12,TRBJ2-7,-,CASSPPGYEQYF,TGTGCCAGCAGTCCGCCTGGCTACGAGCAGTACTTC
-,TRBV5-8,16,TRBJ1-2,-,CASSHDPGPSGYGYTF,TGTGCCAGCAGCCATGATCCAGGACCCTCTGGCTATGGCTACACCTTC
-,TRBV5-1,11,TRBJ1-1,-,CASRGFTEAFF,TGCGCCAGCAGAGGCTTCACTGAAGCTTTCTTT
-,TRBV7-2,16,TRBJ2-3,-,CASSLEGGQGTDTQYF,TGTGCCAGCAGCTTAGAGGGGGGGCAGGGCACAGATACGCAGTATTTT
-,TRBV5-5,16,TRBJ1-4,TRBD1,CASSFYRDRRNEKLFF,TGTGCCAGCAGCTTTTACCGGGACAGGAGAAATGAAAAACTGTTTTTT
few,TRBV5-1,15,TRBJ2-7,-,CASSLLSGLGGEQYF,TGCGCCAGCAGCTTGCTCTCTGGCCTCGGGGGCGAGCAGTACTTC
-,TRBV28,16,TRBJ2-3,TRBD2,CASSPGTSGVMDTQYF,TGTGCCAGCAGTCCGGGGACTAGCGGGGTTATGGATACGCAGTATTTT
-,TRBV11-1,16,TRBJ2-4,TRBD1,CASSLSGQGAKNIQYF,TGTGCCAGCAGCCTCTCTGGACAGGGGGCCAAAAACATTCAGTACTTC
-,TRBV4-2,15,TRBJ2-5,-,CASSLASRLEETQYF,TGTGCCAGCAGCCTTGCATCGCGGCTTGAGGAGACCCAGTACTTC
-,TRBV28,17,TRBJ1-2,-,CASRLSGKDELNYGYTF,TGTGCCAGCAGACTATCGGGGAAGGACGAACTTAACTATGGCTACACCTTC
-,TRBV19,16,TRBJ1-5,-,CASSIEGQTSNQPQHF,TGTGCCAGTAGTATCGAGGGGCAGACTAGCAATCAGCCCCAGCATTTT
once,TRBV5-1,16,TRBJ2-1,TRBD2,CASSSAWTSGGWEQFF,TGCGCCAGCAGCTCGGCTTGGACTAGCGGGGGGTGGGAGCAGTTCTTC
-,TRBV19,16,TRBJ2-2,TRBD2,CASSSSGGANTGELFF,TGTGCCAGTAGTTCTAGCGGGGGGGCGAACACCGGGGAGCTGTTTTTT
-,TRBV7-7,18,TRBJ2-5,TRBD1,CASSYRDRGIYPRVTQYF,TGTGCCAGCAGCTACCGGGACAGGGGGATCTATCCAAGAGTCACCCAGTACTTC
once,TRBV4-3,17,TRBJ1-2,TRBD1,CASSGRQGARRATVYTF,TGCGCCAGCAGTGGAAGACAGGGGGCGCGTAGGGCTACGGTCTACACCTTC
once,TRBV6-5,15,TRBJ2-2,TRBD1,CASKRQGGRTGELFF,TGTGCCAGCAAACGACAGGGGGGAAGGACCGGGGAGCTGTTTTTT
few,TRBV4-3,16,TRBJ2-7,-,CASSQARAFKSYEQYF,TGCGCCAGCAGCCAGGCGCGAGCTTTTAAGTCCTACGAGCAGTACTTC
-,TRBV10-3,14,TRBJ2-3,-,CATRQTGRTDTQYF,TGTGCCACCAGACAGACAGGTAGAACAGATACGCAGTATTTT
-,TRBV11-2,14,TRBJ2-4,-,CASSLKSRPNFQYF,TGTGCCAGCAGCTTAAAGTCTAGACCTAACTTTCAGTACTTC
-,TRBV29-1,15,TRBJ2-7,TRBD2,CSVFLAGDGSYEQYF,TGCAGCGTTTTCCTAGCGGGGGACGGCTCCTACGAGCAGTACTTC
-,TRBV4-3,15,TRBJ2-3,-,CASSVDRLNTDTQYF,TGCGCCAGCAGCGTCGACAGGTTAAACACAGATACGCAGTATTTT
-,TRBV27,21,TRBJ1-1,-,CATSPSVPMTNKGVGCGEPVF,TGTGCCACCTCCCCCTCTGTTCCCATGACCAACAAAGGGGTGGGGTGTGGGGAGCCGGTCTTT
-,TRBV5-1,15,TRBJ1-2,-,CASSLVDRELYGYTF,TGCGCCAGCAGCTTGGTGGACCGAGAGTTATACGGCTACACCTTC
-,TRBV12-5,14,TRBJ1-4,TRBD1,CASGLGGYGEKLFF,TGTGCTAGTGGTTTAGGGGGCTATGGTGAAAAACTGTTTTTT
-,TRBV14,19,TRBJ2-5,TRBD1,CASSPYIPGQGLGQETQYF,TGTGCCAGCAGTCCTTACATTCCGGGACAGGGGTTAGGCCAAGAGACCCAGTACTTC
-,TRBV5-1,13,TRBJ1-1,-,CASSLGSDREAFF,TGCGCCAGCAGCTTGGGTTCCGATCGAGAAGCTTTCTTT
-,TRBV11-2,17,TRBJ1-6,-,CASSSSDCSSYNSPLHF,TGTGCCAGCAGCTCGTCGGACTGTAGCTCCTATAATTCACCCCTCCACTTT
-,TRBV4-1,15,TRBJ2-1,-,CASSQDQSKNDEQFF,TGCGCCAGCAGCCAAGATCAGAGTAAGAACGATGAGCAGTTCTTC
-,TRBV5-6,17,TRBJ2-3,-,CATGRAGKRLSTDTQYF,TGTGCCACCGGCAGAGCAGGAAAACGACTAAGCACAGATACGCAGTATTTT
-,TRBV18,16,TRBJ2-5,-,CASSPLGRARRETQYF,TGTGCCAGCTCACCACTAGGGCGGGCCCGTAGGGAGACCCAGTACTTC
-,TRBV28,14,TRBJ2-7,-,CASGPVPQTYEQYF,TGTGCCAGCGGACCTGTCCCCCAAACCTACGAGCAGTACTTC
-,TRBV4-1,16,TRBJ1-5,-,CASSQPGTGSNQPQHF,TGCGCCAGCAGCCAACCGGGAACAGGTAGCAATCAGCCCCAGCATTTT
once,TRBV14,13,TRBJ2-7,-,CASSQAKSYEQYF,TGTGCCAGCAGCCAAGCCAAGTCCTACGAGCAGTACTTC
-,TRBV2,11,TRBJ1-1,-,CASRKNTEAFF,TGTGCCAGCAGGAAGAACACTGAAGCTTTCTTT
-,TRBV7-2,17,TRBJ2-5,TRBD2,CASSLQASGGAGETQYF,TGTGCCAGCAGCTTACAGGCTAGCGGGGGGGCCGGTGAGACCCAGTACTTC
-,TRBV5-1,16,TRBJ2-7,-,CASSPRGGTFNYEQYF,TGCGCCAGCAGCCCGCGAGGAGGGACCTTCAACTACGAGCAGTACTTC
-,TRBV14,18,TRBJ2-1,TRBD1,CASSQDRGGQGPTNEQFF,TGTGCCAGCAGCCAAGATCGGGGGGGACAGGGGCCGACCAATGAGCAGTTCTTC
-,TRBV21-1,16,TRBJ2-3,-,CASSKQGGESTDTQYF,TGTGCCAGCAGCAAACAGGGCGGGGAGAGCACAGATACGCAGTATTTT
-,TRBV5-8,14,TRBJ1-1,-,CASSCRGRLTEAFF,TGTGCCAGCAGCTGCCGTGGCAGATTAACTGAAGCTTTCTTT
-,TRBV5-1,21,TRBJ1-1,-,CASSLVRVDGQNWTVNTEAFF,TGCGCCAGCAGCTTGGTTCGGGTTGATGGCCAAAACTGGACAGTGAACACTGAAGCTTTCTTT
once,TRBV5-6,19,TRBJ1-2,-,CASSLGDRAEVKANYGYTF,TGTGCCAGCAGCTTGGGGGACCGAGCCGAAGTTAAGGCTAACTATGGCTACACCTTC
-,TRBV7-9,14,TRBJ2-7,TRBD2,CASSFPSSGGEQYF,TGTGCCAGCAGCTTCCCCTCTAGCGGCGGCGAGCAGTACTTC
-,TRBV2,14,TRBJ1-1,TRBD1,CASRTDRVNTEAFF,TGTGCCAGCAGGACGGACAGGGTCAACACTGAAGCTTTCTTT
-,TRBV7-2,16,TRBJ2-1,-,CASSQPGRISYNEQFF,TGTGCCAGCAGCCAGCCAGGGAGAATCTCCTACAATGAGCAGTTCTTC
-,TRBV18,18,TRBJ2-7,TRBD1,CASSPLSRDRGCSYEQYF,TGTGCCAGCTCACCACTATCTCGGGACAGGGGGTGCTCCTACGAGCAGTACTTC
-,TRBV18,13,TRBJ2-7,-,CASSPLRVNEQYF,TGTGCCAGCTCACCATTGAGGGTTAACGAGCAGTACTTC
-,TRBV4-3,21,TRBJ2-3,TRBD2,CASSQFCPATSGGPSTDTQYF,TGCGCCAGCAGCCAATTCTGTCCCGCGACTAGCGGGGGCCCAAGCACAGATACGCAGTATTTT
-,TRBV4-2,13,TRBJ1-5,-,CASSQGVDQPQHF,TGTGCCAGCAGCCAAGGGGTCGATCAGCCCCAGCATTTT
-,TRBV4-1,13,TRBJ2-5,-,CASSPCSGETQYF,TGCGCCAGCAGCCCTTGCTCTGGGGAGACCCAGTACTTC
-,TRBV29-1,17,TRBJ2-1,TRBD2,CSTGTSGGSGSYNEQFF,TGCAGCACAGGGACTAGCGGGGGGTCTGGCTCCTACAATGAGCAGTTCTTC
-,TRBV5-5,17,TRBJ2-1,TRBD2,CASSLSLGSGGAGEQFF,TGTGCCAGCAGCTTAAGCCTCGGAAGCGGGGGGGCAGGTGAGCAGTTCTTC
-,TRBV7-2,19,TRBJ2-7,-,CASSRLRYGRSSGPYEQYF,TGTGCCAGCAGCCGTCTTCGGTATGGGCGGTCCTCCGGCCCCTACGAGCAGTACTTC
-,TRBV15,14,TRBJ1-1,-,CATGRRALNTEAFF,TGTGCCACCGGACGCCGGGCTCTAAACACTGAAGCTTTCTTT
once,TRBV29-1,15,TRBJ2-7,-,CSVALPNRSLYEQYF,TGCAGCGTGGCCTTACCCAACAGGTCTCTCTACGAGCAGTACTTC